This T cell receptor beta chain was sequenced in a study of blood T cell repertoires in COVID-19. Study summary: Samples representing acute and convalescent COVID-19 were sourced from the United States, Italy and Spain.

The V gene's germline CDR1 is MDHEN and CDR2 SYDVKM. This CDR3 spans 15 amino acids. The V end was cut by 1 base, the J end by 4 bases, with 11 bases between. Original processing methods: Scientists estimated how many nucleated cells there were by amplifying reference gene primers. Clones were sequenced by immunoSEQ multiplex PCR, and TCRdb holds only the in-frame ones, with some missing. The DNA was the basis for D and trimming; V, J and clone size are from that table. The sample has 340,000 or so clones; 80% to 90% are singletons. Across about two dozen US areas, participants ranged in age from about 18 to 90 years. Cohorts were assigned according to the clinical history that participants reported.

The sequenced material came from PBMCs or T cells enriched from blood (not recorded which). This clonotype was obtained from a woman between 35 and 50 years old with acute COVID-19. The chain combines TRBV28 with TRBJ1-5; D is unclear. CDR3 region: CASSLLGPGNQPQHF. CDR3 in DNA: TGTGCCAGCAGTTTATTGGGCCCGGGAAATCAGCCCCAGCATTTT.